A single sample gave rise to the 16 T cell receptor beta chains below, sequenced in a study of blood T cell repertoires in COVID-19. Profiled with immunoSEQ multiplex PCR; TCRdb holds only in-frame clones, not every one. In the table there are 200,000 to 250,000 clones, approximately 86% of which are singletons. Sequenced input: peripheral blood. The receptors derive from a woman aged 45 to 65 with COVID-19, enrolled during active disease.

The CDR3 sequence: CASSVRDRVIVGTGELFF. CDR3 nucleotide sequence: TGTGCCAGCAGTGTCCGGGACAGGGTGATAGTTGGCACCGGGGAGCTGTTTTTT. This rearrangement joins TRBV6-1 to TRBJ2-2, with TRBD1 identical over 9 bases. The V segment lost 4 bases and the J segment 4 bases; nucleotides outside the gene matches: 13. The CDR3 is 18 amino acids. Germline V gene lookup returns CDR1 MNHNS and CDR2 SASEGT.

The rearrangement joins TRBV13 to TRBJ1-6; D perhaps matches TRBD1 (5 bases). The CDR3 contains 14 residues. Germline CDR1 is PRHDT and CDR2 is FYEKMQ (reference sequence). V was pared by 0 bases and J by 9 bases, with 9 bases between. CDR3 in amino acids: CASSLGGGGSPLHF. CDR3 sequence (DNA): TGTGCCAGCAGCTTAGGGGGCGGGGGTTCACCCCTCCACTTT.

This chain links TRBV5-1 with TRBJ2-3, with a tentative D call TRBD2 (6 bases). Trimming took 5 bases from V and 1 from J, leaving 8 bases between them. Germline values: CDR1 SGHRS, CDR2 YFSETQ. CDR3 length: 13 amino acids. The CDR3 region has the DNA TGCGCCAGCAGGGCTAGCGGCACAGATACGCAGTATTTT. It yields the protein CASRASGTDTQYF.

The V gene is TRBV6-6, the J gene TRBJ1-1, with 8 bases aligning to TRBD1. The V and J ends lost 2 bases and 8 bases, in that order; junction bases with no gene match: 1. The CDR3 spans 12 residues. Germline V CDR1 and CDR2: MNHNY, SVGAGI (reference sequence). CDR3 nucleotide sequence: TGTGCCAGCAGTTACGGACAGGGAGAAGCTTTCTTT. It translates to CASSYGQGEAFF.

V and J are TRBV6-5 and TRBJ1-4, with 10 positions matching TRBD1. Germline trimming cut 6 bases from V and 12 bases from J; bases unmatched to any gene: 10. This CDR3 comprises 14 residues. Germline lookup yields CDR1 MNHEY and CDR2 SVGAGI. The chain's CDR3 is CASSSGTGVPELFF. CDR3 sequence (DNA): TGTGCCAGCAGCTCCGGGACAGGGGTACCGGAACTGTTTTTT.

This clone was counted between two and nine times. The chain recombines TRBV6-1 with TRBJ1-6; D ambiguous. Germline V gene sequence: CDR1 MNHNS, CDR2 SASEGT. The CDR3 has 16 residues. Trimming stripped 0 bases from V and 5 bases from J, with 11 bases between. CDR3 region: CASSEAPRGNNSPLHF. As DNA, the CDR3 is TGTGCCAGCAGTGAAGCGCCCAGAGGAAATAATTCACCCCTCCACTTT.

In this sample, this clone turned up once. The CDR3 here is CASSPSTGDQPQHF. CDR3 sequence (DNA): TGTGCCAGCTCACCATCAACAGGGGATCAGCCCCAGCATTTT. J is TRBJ1-5 and V is TRBV18; 7 bases agree with TRBD1. This CDR3 region has 14 residues. Germline assignment: CDR1 KGHSH and CDR2 LQKENI. The V gene end was trimmed by 2 bases and the J gene end by 5 bases; junction bases not matched to a gene: 3.

This clone was seen once. The gene calls are TRBV6-1 and TRBJ1-1, with TRBD1 matching 9 bases. The CDR3 runs to 13 residues. CDR1 is MNHNS and CDR2 is SASEGT in the germline V gene. V gave up 2 bases and J gave up 9 bases; unmatched junction bases: 4. The CDR3 here is CASSESGTGKAFF. CDR3 DNA sequence: TGTGCCAGCAGTGAATCCGGGACAGGGAAAGCTTTCTTT.

V and J are TRBV6-1 and TRBJ2-7; a weak D match, TRBD2 (5 bases). The CDR3 has 12 residues. Trimming took off 3 bases at V and 7 bases at J, with 10 bases between the two ends. Per the germline V gene, CDR1 is MNHNS and CDR2 is SASEGT. For the CDR3, the DNA is TGTGCCAGCAGTGAGCCGGGGTGGGAGCAGTACGTC. Protein: CASSEPGWEQYV.

This chain's CDR3 is CASSGKRGEAKDTQYF. The CDR3 DNA is TGTGCCAGCAGTGGAAAGCGGGGGGAAGCGAAAGATACGCAGTATTTT. The genes are TRBV2 and TRBJ2-3, with 9 positions matching TRBD2. The CDR3 covers 16 residues. The ends lost 4 bases at V and 5 bases at J; junction bases unmatched: 10. Germline V gene lookup returns CDR1 SNHLY and CDR2 FYNNEI.

The genes are TRBV27 and TRBJ2-3; 7 positions match TRBD2. Per germline, CDR1 MNHEY and CDR2 SMNVEV (reference sequence). J lost 5 bases, V lost 0 bases, and 5 bases had no gene match. The CDR3 length is 15 residues. The DNA of the CDR3 is TGTGCCAGCAGTTTATCCCGGGGGAGGGAAGATACGCAGTATTTT. It specifies CASSLSRGREDTQYF.

V and J are TRBV5-1 and TRBJ2-5, with a possible D match to TRBD1 (5 bases). Germline V gives CDR1 SGHRS, CDR2 YFSETQ. V was cut by 0 bases and J by 1 base, with 10 bases left in between. The CDR3 loop spans 15 amino acids. In DNA, the CDR3 is TGCGCCAGCAGCTTGGGGGTACAGGCCCAAGAGACCCAGTACTTC. Protein sequence: CASSLGVQAQETQYF.

The chain carries TRBV23-1 and TRBJ2-7; 8 nucleotides agree with TRBD2. TRBV23-1 is reported as an ORF; its role is uncertain. This CDR3 has 16 amino acids. The CDR3 DNA is TGCGCCAGCAGTCACCCTAAAAGCGGGGGATCCTTCGAGCAGTACGTC. It specifies CASSHPKSGGSFEQYV.

V gene TRBV24-1 combines with J gene TRBJ2-2; tentatively, D is TRBD1 (6 bases). CDR1 is KGHDR and CDR2 is SFDVKD in the germline V gene. V was clipped by 4 bases and J by 3 bases, with 14 bases between them. CDR3 length: 16 amino acids. The CDR3 DNA is TGTGCCACCAGTGACGCGACAGGCAAATACACCGGGGAGCTGTTTTTT. Its translation is CATSDATGKYTGELFF.

This sequence joins TRBV3-1 (or the pseudogene TRBV3-2) and TRBJ2-2; TRBD1 agrees at 11 bases. J was trimmed by 5 bases and V by 1 base; bases with no gene match: 18. This CDR3 contains 21 residues. Germline CDR1 is LGHDT and CDR2 is YNNKEL (reference sequence). The CDR3, as DNA: TGTGCCAGCAGCCAAGGGCCCGTTTTGGCTGCGGGACAGGGGGTTACCGGGGAGCTGTTTTTT. Its protein product is CASSQGPVLAAGQGVTGELFF.

This clone has more than one count but fewer than ten. This chain links TRBV29-1 with TRBJ2-3, with D maybe TRBD1 (6 bases). V was cut by 4 bases and J by 0 bases, with 11 bases left in between. The germline V gene encodes CDR1 SQVTM and CDR2 ANQGSEA. CDR3 length: 14 residues. CDR3 sequence reads: CSVGPGHSTDTQYF. The CDR3 bases are TGCAGCGTTGGCCCGGGACACAGCACAGATACGCAGTATTTT.